Following are 27 T cell receptor beta chains from one sample sequenced in a study of CD8 T cells in ankylosing spondylitis. General study results and limits: One TCR beta motif, made up of several highly homologous variants, appeared characteristic of ankylosing spondylitis blood.

Antigens for these TCRs are unknown. Via MiXCR, TCRdb re-called the 5' RACE reads, giving one row per CDR3 protein. The sample consists of roughly 440,000 distinct CDR3 sequences, approximately 17% of them appearing once. Material: blood, either unsorted or a sorted T cell fraction (not recorded which). The receptors shown here come from a male donor with ankylosing spondylitis.

V usage is TRBV6-6 and J usage is TRBJ1-2; maybe TRBD1 (5 bases). Germline lookup yields CDR1 MNHNY and CDR2 SVGAGI (reference sequence). V shed 2 bases and J shed 2 bases, with 6 bases lying between them. The CDR3 spans 13 residues. The CDR3 region is CASSYEGNYGYTF. The DNA for the CDR3 is TGTGCCAGCAGTTACGAGGGGAACTATGGCTACACCTTC.

This clonotype was observed at least ten times. The V call is TRBV7-2, the J call TRBJ2-5, with D tentatively TRBD2 (6 bases). V lost 5 bases and J lost 1, with 11 bases in between. Germline CDR1 and CDR2: SGHTA and FQGNSA. This CDR3 comprises 14 residues. The CDR3 sequence: CASSATSSQETQYF. The CDR3 nucleotides read TGTGCCAGCAGCGCGACTAGTTCCCAAGAGACCCAGTACTTC.

This chain connects TRBV29-1 to TRBJ1-1, with D perhaps matching TRBD1 (6 bases). The CDR3 extends over 13 amino acids. Trimming cost V 1 base and J 10 bases, with 16 bases left between them. Germline V gene sequence: CDR1 SQVTM, CDR2 ANQGSEA. CDR3 region: CSVEVGARTVAFF. The CDR3 coding sequence is TGCAGCGTTGAAGTAGGGGCGCGGACAGTAGCTTTCTTT.

V and J are TRBV20-1 and TRBJ2-1; 9 bases map to TRBD2. With V trimmed by 3 bases and J by 4 bases, 4 bases remained unmatched. CDR3 length: 14 amino acids. Germline CDR1 DFQATT, CDR2 SNEGSKA (reference sequence). The CDR3 reads CSASGGGVYNEQFF. The CDR3 DNA reads as TGCAGTGCTAGCGGCGGGGGGGTATACAATGAGCAGTTCTTC.

This clonotype was seen more than once but under ten times. The V call is TRBV6-1, the J call TRBJ2-7; 10 bases agree with TRBD2. CDR3 length: 14 residues. Germline trimming cut 7 bases from V and 1 base from J; bases unmatched to any gene: 4. CDR1 is MNHNS and CDR2 is SASEGT in the germline V gene. CDR3 nucleotide sequence: TGTGCCAGCAAGCCGGGACTAGCGTCCTACGAGCAGTACTTC. Protein: CASKPGLASYEQYF.

The chain joins TRBV28 to TRBJ1-2; D is unclear. CDR1 is MDHEN, CDR2 SYDVKM, per germline. V was pared by 8 bases and J by 3 bases, with 19 bases between. The CDR3 has 15 amino acids. The CDR3 nucleotides read TGTGCCAGCGGGTCTTTGACGCTGGATTACTATGGCTACACCTTC. It is translated as CASGSLTLDYYGYTF.

This clonotype was counted only a few times. The chain uses TRBV7-2 and TRBJ2-7; D remains unclear. The germline V gene has CDR1 SGHTA and CDR2 FQGNSA. Trimming pared 6 bases from V and 3 bases from J, leaving 9 bases between. CDR3 size: 12 residues. DNA for the CDR3: TGTGCCAGCAGATCCCCCTTCTACGAGCAGTACTTC. Translating it yields CASRSPFYEQYF.

The chain carries TRBV4-1 and TRBJ1-6, with no clear D. V was clipped by 0 bases and J by 9 bases, with 9 bases between them. Germline V CDR1 and CDR2: MGHRA, YSYEKL. The CDR3 spans 14 residues. CDR3 bases: TGCGCCAGCAGCCAAGATCTGATTATTTCACCCCTCCACTTT. This translates into CASSQDLIISPLHF.

This clonotype was detected a few times. The chain recombines TRBV7-2 with TRBJ2-6, with D maybe TRBD2 (5 bases). Trimming took off 4 bases at V and 0 bases at J, with 10 bases between the two ends. The CDR3 is made up of 16 amino acids. CDR1 is SGHTA and CDR2 is FQGNSA in the germline V gene. CDR3 in amino acids: CASSSSTSSGANVLTF. DNA of the CDR3: TGTGCCAGCAGCTCCAGCACTAGCTCTGGGGCCAACGTCCTGACTTTC.

The rearrangement joins TRBV5-1 to TRBJ2-1; D gene unclear. V gave up 5 bases and J gave up 5 bases, with 5 bases separating them. The CDR3 sequence is 11 residues long. Per germline, CDR1 SGHRS and CDR2 YFSETQ. The CDR3, as DNA: TGCGCCAGCAGAGAGAACAATGAGCAGTTCTTC. As protein: CASRENNEQFF.

This clonotype was seen a handful of times. CDR3 nucleotide sequence: TGTGCCAGCAGCCGTTTTTATACGGGACAAATGAACACTGAAGCTTTCTTT. It translates to CASSRFYTGQMNTEAFF. The rearrangement links TRBV5-4 to TRBJ1-1; weak D call: TRBD1 (6 bases). Per the germline V gene, CDR1 is SGHNT and CDR2 is YYREEE (reference sequence). The length of the CDR3 is 17 residues. V lost 4 bases and J lost 0, with 19 bases in between.

This clonotype appeared a few times. This chain uses TRBV30 with TRBJ2-7; a possible D gene is TRBD1 (6 bases). Trimming took 4 bases from V and 4 from J, leaving 11 bases between them. Germline lookup yields CDR1 GTSNPN and CDR2 SVGIG (reference sequence). The CDR3 is 12 amino acids. The CDR3 bases are TGTGCCTGGACCAGGGGCCTTTACGAGCAGTACTTC. Translated: CAWTRGLYEQYF.

This sequence joins TRBV15 and TRBJ1-6; the D gene is possibly TRBD1 (5 bases). The germline CDR1 and CDR2 sequences are LNHNV and YYDKDF (reference sequence). Trimming took 3 bases from V and 17 from J, leaving 14 bases between them. The CDR3 has 12 amino acids. CDR3 amino acids: CATSSPMGPIHF. As DNA, the CDR3 is TGTGCCACCAGCAGTCCCATGGGACCGATCCACTTT. Looking up the rest from reference TRBV15 and TRBJ1-6 gives the full variable domain: DAMVIQNPRYQVTQFGKPVTLSCSQTLNHNVMYWYQQKSSQAPKLLFHYYDKDFNNEADTPDNFQSRRPNTSFCFLDIRSPGLGDTAMYLCATSSPMGPIHFGNGTRLTVT.

The chain is built from TRBV7-9 and TRBJ2-2; perhaps D is TRBD1 or TRBD2 (5 bases each). The CDR3 is made up of 16 amino acids. Trimming took off 4 bases at V and 6 bases at J, with 18 bases between the two ends. Germline CDR1 SEHNR, CDR2 FQNEAQ (reference sequence). The CDR3 here is CASSSPRAMEAGELFF. CDR3 nucleotide sequence: TGTGCCAGCAGCTCACCCAGGGCTATGGAGGCCGGGGAGCTGTTTTTT.

This clonotype occurred many times. In DNA, the CDR3 is TGCAGCGTTGTGAGGGGGGACACTGAAGCTTTCTTT. Translating it yields CSVVRGDTEAFF. The chain recombines TRBV29-1 with TRBJ1-1; the D gene is possibly TRBD1 (6 bases). V gave up 4 bases and J gave up 3 bases, with 9 bases separating them. The CDR3 sequence is 12 residues long. Looked up from germline, CDR1 is SQVTM and CDR2 is ANQGSEA.

This clonotype was detected ten times or more. V gene TRBV3-1 combines with J gene TRBJ2-3, with TRBD2 matching over 10 bases. Per the germline V gene, CDR1 is LGHDT and CDR2 is YNNKEL (reference sequence). With V trimmed by 3 bases and J by 4 bases, 4 bases remained unmatched. The CDR3 covers 15 residues. The CDR3 is CASSQTSGSSDTQYF. CDR3 nucleotide sequence: TGTGCCAGCAGCCAGACTAGCGGGTCCTCAGATACGCAGTATTTT.

There are a few counts of this clonotype. The chain employs TRBV6-1 and TRBJ1-2, with 7 bases identical to TRBD1. The CDR3 is 17 amino acids. Losses at the gene ends were 6 bases for V and 6 bases for J; bases not matched to a gene: 19. Germline V gene sequence: CDR1 MNHNS, CDR2 SASEGT. CDR3: CASSSYRDRAERNGYTF. In DNA form, the CDR3 reads TGTGCCAGCAGCAGTTACCGCGACAGGGCCGAGAGGAATGGCTACACCTTC.

The chain has TRBV4-2 and TRBJ2-5, with 8 bases matching TRBD2. V was clipped by 5 bases and J by 3 bases; unmatched bases: 11. The CDR3 totals 16 residues. Germline loops: CDR1 LGHNA, CDR2 YNFKEQ. CDR3 residues: CASSGARGDKEETQYF. CDR3 bases: TGTGCCAGCAGCGGGGCGCGGGGGGACAAGGAAGAGACCCAGTACTTC.

This clonotype was counted at least ten times. This sequence joins TRBV3-1 and TRBJ2-7, with a tentative D call TRBD1 (6 bases). Trimming shortened V by 6 bases and J by 0 bases, and 12 bases separated the two germline ends. The CDR3 sequence is 14 residues long. The germline CDR1 and CDR2 sequences are LGHDT and YNNKEL (reference sequence). The CDR3 spells CASRQGPPSYEQYF. The DNA for the CDR3 is TGTGCCAGCAGGCAGGGGCCTCCCTCCTACGAGCAGTACTTC.

The V call is TRBV20-1, the J call TRBJ2-2, with D possibly matching TRBD2 (6 bases). The CDR3 covers 15 residues. Per germline, CDR1 DFQATT and CDR2 SNEGSKA (reference sequence). The ends were cut back, 2 bases at V and 3 bases at J, with 13 bases in the middle. CDR3 protein: CSARHRDFYTGELFF. CDR3 DNA: TGCAGTGCTAGACACCGGGACTTTTACACCGGGGAGCTGTTTTTT.

This clonotype was observed many times. The chain is built from TRBV12-3 or TRBV12-4 and TRBJ1-5; no clear D. The CDR3 spans 13 residues. V was pared by 5 bases and J by 4 bases, with 9 bases between. The CDR3 loop reads CASSPNANQPQHF. The CDR3 DNA sequence: TGTGCCAGCAGTCCGAACGCGAATCAGCCCCAGCATTTT.

The genes are TRBV20-1 and TRBJ2-2, with 15 bases fitting TRBD2. The trim removed 5 bases at V and 4 bases at J, leaving 2 bases unmatched. Germline values: CDR1 DFQATT, CDR2 SNEGSKA (reference sequence). The CDR3 extends over 15 amino acids. CDR3 sequence (DNA): TGCAGTGCTGGGGGACTAGCGGGAGGCACCGGGGAGCTGTTTTTT. Translating gives CSAGGLAGGTGELFF.

The rearrangement joins TRBV5-1 to TRBJ2-3; a possible D gene is TRBD2 (5 bases). Looked up from germline, CDR1 is SGHRS and CDR2 is YFSETQ. V was clipped by 1 base and J by 6 bases, with 15 bases between them. The CDR3 length is 15 residues. The CDR3 bases are TGCGCCAGCAGCTTGTCTGGACTCCCCCCCGATACGCAGTATTTT. Residues: CASSLSGLPPDTQYF.

The sample holds a few counts of this clonotype. The CDR3 loop is CASSLGGLLPTYEQYF. The DNA of the CDR3 is TGTGCCAGCAGTTTAGGCGGGCTCCTTCCCACCTACGAGCAGTACTTC. This chain joins TRBV12-3 or TRBV12-4 and TRBJ2-7, with a weak D call TRBD2 (5 bases). This CDR3 has 16 residues. Between the trimmed V and J ends, which lost 1 base and 2 bases, there was a span of 15 bases.

This clonotype was counted many times. The chain carries TRBV20-1 and TRBJ2-1, with D possibly being TRBD2 (6 bases). The length of the CDR3 is 14 residues. V lost 2 bases and J lost 3, with 11 bases in between. Germline CDR1 and CDR2: DFQATT and SNEGSKA (reference sequence). CDR3 protein: CSARYGGLYNEQFF. For the CDR3, the DNA is TGCAGTGCTAGATACGGGGGTCTCTACAATGAGCAGTTCTTC.

This clonotype was observed many times. The gene calls are TRBV20-1 and TRBJ1-2, with D hard to call. Trimming removed 3 bases at V and 2 bases at J, with 7 bases between. The CDR3 spans 12 residues. Germline CDR1 is DFQATT and CDR2 is SNEGSKA (reference sequence). The CDR3 sequence is CSASTGNYGYTF. DNA of the CDR3: TGCAGTGCTAGTACGGGAAACTATGGCTACACCTTC.

This clonotype was counted only a few times. The chain has TRBV20-1 and TRBJ1-5; 12 positions agree with TRBD1. V gave up 3 bases and J gave up 4 bases; unmatched junction bases: 10. Germline CDR1 is DFQATT and CDR2 is SNEGSKA (reference sequence). This CDR3 has 17 amino acids. The CDR3 nucleotides read TGCAGTGCTAGGACCGGGACAGGGGGCCTACGGAATCAGCCCCAGCATTTT. It encodes CSARTGTGGLRNQPQHF.